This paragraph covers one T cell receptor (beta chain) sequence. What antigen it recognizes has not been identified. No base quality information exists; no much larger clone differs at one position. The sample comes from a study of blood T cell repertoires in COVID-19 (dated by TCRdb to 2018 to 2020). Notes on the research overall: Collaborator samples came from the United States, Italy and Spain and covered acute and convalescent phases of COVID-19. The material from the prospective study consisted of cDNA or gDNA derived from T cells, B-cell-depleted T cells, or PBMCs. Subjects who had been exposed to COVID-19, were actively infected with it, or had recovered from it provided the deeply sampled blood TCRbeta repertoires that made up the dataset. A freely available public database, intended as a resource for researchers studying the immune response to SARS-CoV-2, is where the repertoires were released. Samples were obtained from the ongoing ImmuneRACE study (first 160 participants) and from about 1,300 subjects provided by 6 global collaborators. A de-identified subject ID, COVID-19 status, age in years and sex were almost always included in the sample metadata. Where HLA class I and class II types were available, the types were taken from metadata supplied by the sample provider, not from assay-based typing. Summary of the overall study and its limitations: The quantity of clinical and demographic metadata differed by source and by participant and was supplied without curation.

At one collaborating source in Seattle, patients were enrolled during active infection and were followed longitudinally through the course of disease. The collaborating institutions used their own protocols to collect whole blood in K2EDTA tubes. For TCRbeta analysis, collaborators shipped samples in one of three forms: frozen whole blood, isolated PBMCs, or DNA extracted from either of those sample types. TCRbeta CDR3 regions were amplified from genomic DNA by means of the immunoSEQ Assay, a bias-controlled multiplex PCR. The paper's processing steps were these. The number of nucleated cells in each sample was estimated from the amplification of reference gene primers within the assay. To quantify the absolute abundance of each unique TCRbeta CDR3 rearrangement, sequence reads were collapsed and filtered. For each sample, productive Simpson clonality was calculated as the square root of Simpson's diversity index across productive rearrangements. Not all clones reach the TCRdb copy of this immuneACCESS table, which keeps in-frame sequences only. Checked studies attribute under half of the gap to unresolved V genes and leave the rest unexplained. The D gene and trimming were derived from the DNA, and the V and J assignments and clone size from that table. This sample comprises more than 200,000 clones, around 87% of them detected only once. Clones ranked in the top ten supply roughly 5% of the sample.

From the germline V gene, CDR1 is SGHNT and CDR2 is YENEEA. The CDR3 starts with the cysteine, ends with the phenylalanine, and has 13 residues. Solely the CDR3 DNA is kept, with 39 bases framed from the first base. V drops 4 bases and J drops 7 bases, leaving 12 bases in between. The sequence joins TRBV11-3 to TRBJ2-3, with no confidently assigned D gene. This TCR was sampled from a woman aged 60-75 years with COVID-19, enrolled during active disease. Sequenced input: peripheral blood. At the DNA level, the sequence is TGTGCCAGCAGCTCCCGACCTAGACATACGCAGTATTTT. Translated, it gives CASSSRPRHTQYF. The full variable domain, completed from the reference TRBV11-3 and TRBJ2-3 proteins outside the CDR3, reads EAGVVQSPRYKIIEKKQPVAFWCNPISGHNTLYWYLQNLGQGPELLIRYENEEAVDDSQLPKDRFSAERLKGVDSTLKIQPAELGDSAVYLCASSSRPRHTQYFGPGTRLTVL.